A selection of T cell receptor beta chains follows, all from one sample in a study of cytomegalovirus exposure and HLA in healthy donors. Only in-frame clones appear in the TCRdb table, and some are missing; sequencing was by immunoSEQ multiplex PCR. Among fewer than 200,000 clones, 55% to 70% were seen once, and the ten largest hold less than 3%. The sample was PBMCs. The receptor source for this set is a middle-aged woman in good health and CMV-seropositive. The CDR3 runs from the conserved cysteine through the conserved F or W. Fields, in order: clone size, J gene, D gene, V gene, CDR3 DNA, CDR3 protein. The D gene is left open where the match is weak. The size entry is marked missing in some rows and otherwise reads once, few, many or a size class.

few TRBJ2-7 TRBD1 TRBV29-1 TGCAGCGTCACAGGGGGGACCTCCTACGAGCAGTACTTC CSVTGGTSYEQYF
NA TRBJ1-5 TRBD1 TRBV6-1 TGTGCCAGCGGAGGGGACAGGGGGCGTTTTCAGCCCCAGCATTTT CASGGDRGRFQPQHF
few TRBJ1-4 NA TRBV5-4 TGTGCCAGCAGCCCCGGACAAAGGAATGAAAAACTGTTTTTT CASSPGQRNEKLFF
NA TRBJ2-1 TRBD1 TRBV6-1 TGTGCCAGCAATCCTCCGGCGGACAGGTACAATGAGCAGTTCTTC CASNPPADRYNEQFF
NA TRBJ2-2 TRBD1 TRBV10-3 TGTGCCATCAGCGCGGACAGGTCCACCTCCACCGGGGAGCTGTTTTTT CAISADRSTSTGELFF
NA TRBJ2-1 NA TRBV29-1 TGCAGCGAGCAGGACAACGTCTACAATGAGCAGTTCTTC CSEQDNVYNEQFF
few TRBJ2-1 NA TRBV7-2 TGTGCCAGCAGCCAGACACAGGGAGGGACGGTGTCGTTCTTC CASSQTQGGTVSFF
NA TRBJ2-7 TRBD2 TRBV4-2 TGTGCCAGCAGCCAAGTAGGGACTAGCTCCTACGAGCAGTACTTC CASSQVGTSSYEQYF
NA TRBJ2-4 TRBD2 TRBV4-1 TGCGCCAGCAGCCAAGATCGGCTAGCGGGAAACATTCAGTACTTC CASSQDRLAGNIQYF
NA TRBJ1-1 TRBD1 TRBV6-5 TGTGCCAGCAGTTACGGACAGGGGGCGCCGCAGGAAGCTTTCTTT CASSYGQGAPQEAFF
NA TRBJ1-1 NA TRBV5-1 TGCGCCAGCAGCTTGACGGGGGATAGAGCTTTCTTT CASSLTGDRAFF
NA TRBJ1-2 TRBD1 TRBV28 TGTGCCAGCAGTACAGGGGGGAGCAGCTATGGCTACACCTTC CASSTGGSSYGYTF
NA TRBJ2-1 NA TRBV28 TGTGCCAGCAGTTTCGTGCCAGGGACCTACAATGAGCAGTTCTTC CASSFVPGTYNEQFF
once TRBJ2-5 NA TRBV7-9 TGTGCCAGCAGCTTTGGACTCGAAGGGGAGACCCAGTACTTC CASSFGLEGETQYF
once TRBJ2-5 TRBD2 TRBV9 TGTGCCAGCAGCGCCGGACTAGCGGGAGGCAAAGACCAAGAGACCCAGTACTTC CASSAGLAGGKDQETQYF
NA TRBJ2-7 NA TRBV6-9 TGTGCCAGCAGTCCAACAAGCTACGAGCAGTACTTC CASSPTSYEQYF
NA TRBJ2-5 TRBD2 TRBV14 TGTGCCAGCAGCCAAACTAGCGGGACCCAGTACTTC CASSQTSGTQYF
NA TRBJ1-5 NA TRBV28 TGTGCCAGCAGTCCGTCACAGGGTAGCAATCAGCCCCAGCATTTT CASSPSQGSNQPQHF
NA TRBJ1-1 NA TRBV7-6 TGTGCCAGCAGAGGGGTACGGGACACTGAAGCTTTCTTT CASRGVRDTEAFF
NA TRBJ1-2 TRBD1 TRBV27 TGTGCCAGCAGTTTTCAGGGGGGATCTAACTATGGCTACCCCTTC CASSFQGGSNYGYPF
NA TRBJ1-4 NA TRBV19 TGTGCCAGTAGTACTCCGACAGGAGCAACTAATGAAAAACTGTTTTTT CASSTPTGATNEKLFF
few TRBJ1-2 TRBD1 TRBV6-5 TGTGCCAGCAGATCCTCCGGGACAGGGGTGACTGGCTACACCTTC CASRSSGTGVTGYTF
NA TRBJ2-2 TRBD2 TRBV29-1 TGCAGCGGCGGGGTCTTAGCGGGGGGGAGAGCGAACACCGGGGAGCTGTTTTTT CSGGVLAGGRANTGELFF